This T cell receptor beta chain was recorded in a study of T cell responses to AZD1222 COVID-19 vaccine. Whole-study findings and limits: Scientists sampled the repertoires only once the peak T cell response had passed. Females made up more of the donors, who were largely white British, and clonal diversity may have come out too low.

Turning to this clone: Its target is not known.

Data came from immunoSEQ multiplex PCR; TCRdb stores just in-frame clones and leaves some out. The top ten hold 5.2% of the sample, which has around 80,000 clones, roughly 90% seen once. The CDR3 contains 13 residues. The V gene end was trimmed by 7 bases and the J gene end by 7 bases; junction bases not matched to a gene: 7. CDR1 and CDR2 (germline): SGHTS, YDEGEE. The receptor was isolated from an adult in good health. Sample: peripheral blood, taken on day 0 of AZD1222 vaccination. V gene TRBV5-8 combines with J gene TRBJ1-4, with 7 bases matching TRBD1. The CDR3 coding sequence is TGTGCCAGCGCAGGGGGTTTTCTTGAAAAACTGTTTTTT. Translating gives CASAGGFLEKLFF. The complete variable domain, with remaining parts taken from reference TRBV5-8 and TRBJ1-4, reads EAGVTQSPTHLIKTRGQQATLRCSPISGHTSVYWYQQALGLGLQFLLWYDEGEERNRGNFPPRFSGRQFPNYSSELNVNALELEDSALYLCASAGGFLEKLFFGSGTQLSVL.